Each of the 26 T cell receptor beta chains below was sequenced from the same sample in a study of technical replicates of blood from a few donors (dated by TCRdb to 2017 to 2019). Libraries were made using the immunoSEQ multiplex PCR assay. The table was pulled from immuneACCESS by TCRdb, which kept in-frame rearrangements only. Such tables lose some clones; where checked, under half of the loss comes from unresolved V genes, and the rest has no known cause. Within this sample are about 90,000 clones, with approximately 94% of them counted one time only. Around 0.25% of the sample rests with the top ten. Sequencing used T cells isolated from PBMCs. Receptors originate from a human donor in good health.

The gene calls are TRBV7-6 and TRBJ2-2, with 9 bases matching TRBD1. V trimming: 2 bases; J trimming: 4 bases; junction bases outside the gene matches: 8. The CDR3 totals 17 residues. Per germline, CDR1 SGHVS and CDR2 FNYEAQ. The CDR3 sequence: CASSLPPGQGRTGELFF. DNA of the CDR3: TGTGCCAGCAGCTTACCCCCGGGACAGGGACGCACCGGGGAGCTGTTTTTT. The full variable domain, completed using reference TRBV7-6 and TRBJ2-2, is GAGVSQSPRYKVTKRGQDVALRCDPISGHVSLYWYRQALGQGPEFLTYFNYEAQQDKSGLPNDRFSAERPEGSISTLTIQRTEQRDSAMYRCASSLPPGQGRTGELFFGEGSRLTVL.

The chain joins TRBV11-2 to TRBJ1-2; D is uncertain. In germline, CDR1 is SGHAT, CDR2 FQNNGV. The V gene lost 4 bases and the J gene lost 4 bases, with 16 bases spanning the gap. CDR3 size: 15 residues. The CDR3 coding sequence is TGTGCCAGCAGCTCTAGTGGCGGATTATTCTATGGCTACACCTTC. Translated: CASSSSGGLFYGYTF.

This chain uses TRBV27 with TRBJ1-1, with D possibly TRBD1 on 5 matching bases. Germline V gene lookup returns CDR1 MNHEY and CDR2 SMNVEV (reference sequence). V lost 3 bases to trimming and J lost 1 base, with 6 bases between them. The CDR3 is made up of 13 amino acids. CDR3 DNA sequence: TGTGCCAGCAGTTTTGACAGGAACACTGAAGCTTTCTTT. Protein product: CASSFDRNTEAFF.

The gene calls are TRBV6-6 and TRBJ1-4; tentative D call: TRBD1 (6 bases). The germline V gene has CDR1 MNHNY and CDR2 SVGAGI (reference sequence). The CDR3 loop spans 14 amino acids. Trimming pared 7 bases from V and 6 bases from J, leaving 15 bases between. The CDR3 reads CASNFRGRDEKLFF. CDR3 DNA sequence: TGTGCCAGCAATTTCAGGGGCCGGGATGAAAAACTGTTTTTT.

The V call is TRBV18, the J call TRBJ2-6; TRBD1 agrees at 10 bases. Per the germline V gene, CDR1 is KGHSH and CDR2 is LQKENI. The CDR3 length is 18 residues. V gave up 5 bases and J gave up 0 bases; unmatched junction bases: 7. CDR3 nucleotides: TGTGCCAGCTCAGCTCCCGGACAGGGGGTCTCTGGGGCCAACGTCCTGACTTTC. The encoded protein is CASSAPGQGVSGANVLTF.

The J gene is TRBJ1-4, the V gene TRBV5-8, with a possible D match to TRBD1 (5 bases). The V end was cut by 4 bases, the J end by 1 base, with 11 bases between. CDR3 size: 15 residues. The germline gives CDR1 SGHTS, CDR2 YDEGEE. DNA for the CDR3: TGTGCCAGCAGCCCAACGGGGGGAACTAATGAAAAACTGTTTTTT. This gives the protein CASSPTGGTNEKLFF.

The chain carries TRBV28 and TRBJ1-2; D is unclear. The CDR3 has 18 amino acids. V lost 3 bases and J 2 bases, leaving 22 bases between the germline ends. Germline CDR1 is MDHEN and CDR2 is SYDVKM. The CDR3 region has the DNA TGTGCCAGCAGTTTTACCCTTTGGACCGGGGTCTCCAACTATGGCTACACCTTC. It translates to CASSFTLWTGVSNYGYTF.

This clone was observed a few times. The chain uses TRBV7-2 and TRBJ2-7; D may be TRBD2 (6 bases). Germline CDR1 is SGHTA and CDR2 is FQGNSA. With 0 bases removed from V and 3 bases from J, the gap between germline ends came to 9 bases. The CDR3 runs to 14 residues. CDR3 DNA: TGTGCCAGCAGCTTAGCAGGGACTGGCTACGAGCAGTACTTC. Translated, it gives CASSLAGTGYEQYF.

This sequence joins TRBV2 and TRBJ2-5; 8 bases agree with TRBD1. V trimming: 5 bases; J trimming: 1 base; junction bases outside the gene matches: 3. The CDR3 consists of 14 residues. Germline CDR1 is SNHLY and CDR2 is FYNNEI. This CDR3 is CASSTDRAQETQYF. The CDR3 DNA sequence: TGTGCCAGCAGTACGGACAGGGCCCAAGAGACCCAGTACTTC.

V gene TRBV25-1 combines with J gene TRBJ1-1; D perhaps matches TRBD1 (5 bases). V was trimmed by 6 bases and J by 0 bases, leaving 11 bases between them. This CDR3 is 14 amino acids long. In germline, CDR1 is MGHDK, CDR2 SYGVNS. The CDR3 here is CASRGGRLNTEAFF. In nucleotides, the CDR3 is TGTGCCAGCAGGGGGGGACGGCTGAACACTGAAGCTTTCTTT.

The genes are TRBV29-1 and TRBJ2-1; D not resolved. CDR1 is SQVTM and CDR2 is ANQGSEA in the germline V gene. Between the trimmed V and J ends, which lost 3 bases and 3 bases, there was a span of 12 bases. CDR3 length: 14 residues. CDR3 nucleotides: TGCAGCGTTGAGTTTCGACTGCTCTACAATGAGCAGTTCTTC. Its protein product is CSVEFRLLYNEQFF.

The V gene is TRBV5-1, the J gene TRBJ2-7, with D possibly matching TRBD1 (7 bases). CDR3 length equals 15 residues. The V gene lost 0 bases and the J gene lost 4 bases, with 14 bases spanning the gap. Germline loops: CDR1 SGHRS, CDR2 YFSETQ. The CDR3 spells CASSLDGGGLYEQYF. The CDR3 nucleotides are TGCGCCAGCAGCTTGGATGGAGGGGGCTTATACGAGCAGTACTTC.

The chain combines TRBV4-1 with TRBJ1-2, with unresolved D. The V end lost 0 bases, the J end lost 4 bases, and 15 bases lay between the germline ends. This CDR3 is 16 amino acids long. Germline assignment: CDR1 MGHRA and CDR2 YSYEKL. CDR3 sequence reads: CASSQEGGVRVYGYTF. CDR3 coding DNA: TGCGCCAGCAGCCAAGAGGGTGGGGTGCGGGTCTATGGCTACACCTTC.

V usage is TRBV19 and J usage is TRBJ1-2, with 7 bases aligning to TRBD1. CDR3 length equals 14 residues. J lost 5 bases, V lost 8 bases, and 11 bases had no gene match. Germline V gene lookup returns CDR1 LNHDA and CDR2 SQIVND (reference sequence). The CDR3: CASQSGQHLYGYTF. CDR3 nucleotide sequence: TGTGCCAGTCAATCGGGACAGCACTTATATGGCTACACCTTC.

The genes are TRBV28 and TRBJ2-7; 11 bases agree with TRBD2. This CDR3 is built from 15 residues. Germline V gene sequence: CDR1 MDHEN, CDR2 SYDVKM. V lost 6 bases, J lost 0 bases, and 4 bases stayed unmatched. CDR3 region: CASSTGTSGSYEQYF. CDR3 coding DNA: TGTGCCAGCAGCACCGGGACTAGCGGCTCCTACGAGCAGTACTTC.

In this sample, this clone turned up a few times. The CDR3: CASDHRGHFSPQRGEAFF. The CDR3 DNA sequence: TGTGCCAGCGACCATAGGGGACACTTCTCCCCACAGAGGGGCGAAGCTTTCTTT. The rearrangement uses TRBV25-1 and TRBJ1-1, with D possibly being TRBD1 (6 bases). The germline V and J ends were trimmed by 8 bases and 8 bases, with 33 bases remaining between them. Germline loops: CDR1 MGHDK, CDR2 SYGVNS. The CDR3 is 18 amino acids.

The V and J genes are TRBV19 and TRBJ2-5; 12 bases align to TRBD2. Germline CDR1 and CDR2: LNHDA and SQIVND (reference sequence). The CDR3 runs 18 residues. The V segment lost 2 bases and the J segment 5 bases; nucleotides outside the gene matches: 12. CDR3 region: CASSIKPTSGSPGETQYF. CDR3 sequence (DNA): TGTGCCAGTAGTATAAAGCCGACTAGCGGGAGCCCAGGGGAGACCCAGTACTTC.

The rearrangement uses TRBV27 and TRBJ2-7; 9 bases align to TRBD2. J gave up 6 bases and V 2 bases, and 11 bases lay outside the gene matches. Germline V gene data show CDR1 as MNHEY and CDR2 as SMNVEV (reference sequence). CDR3 length: 16 amino acids. In DNA, the CDR3 is TGTGCCAGCAGTTTACTTTGGCCGCGGGAGGGGACCGAGCAGTACTTC. This codes for CASSLLWPREGTEQYF.

The chain employs TRBV19 and TRBJ2-7, with D unclear. The CDR3 extends over 12 amino acids. Trimming left V 9 bases short and J 3 bases short, with 12 bases between. Per germline, CDR1 LNHDA and CDR2 SQIVND (reference sequence). The CDR3 nucleotides are TGTGCCAGCGGTAACACGGGCTACGAGCAGTACTTC. This translates into CASGNTGYEQYF.

V and J are TRBV9 and TRBJ2-5, with 9 bases that match TRBD1. The germline gives CDR1 SGDLS, CDR2 YYNGEE. The ends lost 4 bases at V and 4 bases at J; junction bases unmatched: 8. The CDR3 covers 15 residues. CDR3 amino acids: CASSSPGQGIETQYF. Written as DNA, the CDR3 is TGTGCCAGCAGCTCCCCGGGACAGGGAATAGAGACCCAGTACTTC. The variable domain in full, completed from reference TRBV9 and TRBJ2-5, reads DSGVTQTPKHLITATGQRVTLRCSPRSGDLSVYWYQQSLDQGLQFLIQYYNGEERAKGNILERFSAQQFPDLHSELNLSSLELGDSALYFCASSSPGQGIETQYFGPGTRLLVL.

The gene calls are TRBV5-1 and TRBJ1-2; D not certain. Per the germline V gene, CDR1 is SGHRS and CDR2 is YFSETQ. CDR3 size: 14 residues. Trimming pared 0 bases from V and 3 bases from J, leaving 9 bases between. The CDR3 DNA reads TGCGCCAGCAGCTTGGATTGGGGAGACTATGGCTACACCTTC. Residues: CASSLDWGDYGYTF.

This clone showed up just a few times. J is TRBJ1-4 and V is TRBV30; 8 bases are a match to TRBD1. This CDR3 is 16 amino acids long. Per germline, CDR1 GTSNPN and CDR2 SVGIG (reference sequence). V lost 6 bases and J lost 5; bases outside the gene matches: 14. CDR3 DNA: TGTGCCTGCCTCTGGACAGGGACGGGAAAAAATGAAAAACTGTTTTTT. Its protein is CACLWTGTGKNEKLFF.

The chain is built from TRBV7-9 and TRBJ1-1, with D maybe TRBD1 (6 bases). Trimming took off 9 bases at V and 6 bases at J, with 17 bases between the two ends. Germline-derived CDR1 and CDR2 are SEHNR and FQNEAQ (reference sequence). The CDR3 extends over 13 amino acids. Here the CDR3 reads CASIQGNNAEAFF. CDR3 in DNA: TGTGCCAGTATACAGGGTAATAATGCTGAAGCTTTCTTT.

This clone is a singleton in its sample. V gene TRBV11-3 combines with J gene TRBJ2-2, with D unclear. The germline V gene has CDR1 SGHNT and CDR2 YENEEA. V was pared by 4 bases and J by 3 bases, with 15 bases between. The CDR3 consists of 16 residues. CDR3 in DNA: TGTGCCAGCAGCTCCCGGCTTGTCCGGGACACCGGGGAGCTGTTTTTT. It is translated as CASSSRLVRDTGELFF.

V and J are TRBV2 and TRBJ1-1; 8 nucleotides line up with TRBD1. V was pared by 6 bases and J by 0 bases, with 18 bases of the junction left unmatched. CDR1 and CDR2 (germline): SNHLY, FYNNEI. This CDR3 comprises 19 residues. CDR3 residues: CASSYGTGVSRQVNTEAFF. CDR3 DNA sequence: TGTGCCAGCAGCTACGGGACAGGTGTATCGAGGCAAGTGAACACTGAAGCTTTCTTT. Filled out from reference TRBV2 and TRBJ1-1, the complete variable domain reads EPEVTQTPSHQVTQMGQEVILRCVPISNHLYFYWYRQILGQKVEFLVSFYNNEISEKSEIFDDQFSVERPDGSNFTLKIRSTKLEDSAMYFCASSYGTGVSRQVNTEAFFGQGTRLTVV.

The chain employs TRBV16 and TRBJ1-5; unclear D gene. Germline values: CDR1 KGHSY, CDR2 FQNENV. V dropped 0 bases and J dropped 0 bases, with 15 bases sitting between them. The CDR3 extends over 18 amino acids. This CDR3 reads CASSQSVHAAVSNQPQHF. As DNA, the CDR3 is TGTGCCAGCAGCCAATCTGTTCATGCGGCGGTTAGCAATCAGCCCCAGCATTTT.